The subject of this entry is one T cell receptor (beta chain). Antigen specificity is unknown. The J segment lost 9 bases and the V segment lost 5 bases, leaving 10 bases of the junction unmatched. Germline values: CDR1 LNHDA, CDR2 SQIVND (reference sequence). This CDR3 spans 15 amino acids. This entry is derived from a study of T cells in Graves' hyperthyroidism and ophthalmopathy. The wider study: Staff took peripheral blood when the initial diagnosis was made, before any treatment began. Points from the study as a whole: For ophthalmopathy, model prediction preceded onset by a median 6.5 months. Classification by a 13 V-J model distinguished ophthalmopathy from stable hyperthyroidism.

The patients, who ranged from 18 to 65 in age, presented with newly diagnosed hyperthyroidism lasting under 2 months. RNA transcripts served as the template for amplifying TCR beta CDR3 regions. Initially, a first-round RT-PCR of the TCR CDR3 employed the HTBI primer set. TCRdb called the multiplex PCR reads again in MiXCR, with one record for every CDR3 protein. The sample holds around 690,000 distinct CDR3 sequences, roughly 17% seen once. V gene TRBV19 combines with J gene TRBJ2-1; 10 bases align to TRBD2. The sequence came from a man in his fifties or sixties with Graves' hyperthyroidism. Sequenced input: blood. CDR3 sequence: CASSASGGVLPEQFF. The CDR3 region has the DNA TGTGCCAGTAGTGCTAGCGGGGGCGTCCTACCTGAGCAGTTCTTC.